Reported below is one T cell receptor beta chain. The data belong to a study of blood T cell repertoires in COVID-19. Across the whole study: T cells, B-cell-depleted T cells, or PBMCs supplied cDNA or gDNA.

Germline CDR1 SGHAT, CDR2 FQNNGV. V shed 4 bases and J shed 1 base, with 7 bases lying between them. The CDR3 is 13 residues long. The repertoire was sequenced with immunoSEQ multiplex PCR; TCRdb's copy has only in-frame clones and lacks some. The repertoire holds hundreds of thousands of clones, with about 80% as singletons. This chain uses TRBV11-2 with TRBJ1-1, with a tentative D call TRBD1 (6 bases). This receptor was identified in a woman in her thirties or forties with active or convalescent COVID-19. The sequencing input was peripheral blood. The CDR3 protein is CASSWGQNTEAFF. Here the CDR3 DNA reads TGTGCCAGCAGCTGGGGACAGAACACTGAAGCTTTCTTT.